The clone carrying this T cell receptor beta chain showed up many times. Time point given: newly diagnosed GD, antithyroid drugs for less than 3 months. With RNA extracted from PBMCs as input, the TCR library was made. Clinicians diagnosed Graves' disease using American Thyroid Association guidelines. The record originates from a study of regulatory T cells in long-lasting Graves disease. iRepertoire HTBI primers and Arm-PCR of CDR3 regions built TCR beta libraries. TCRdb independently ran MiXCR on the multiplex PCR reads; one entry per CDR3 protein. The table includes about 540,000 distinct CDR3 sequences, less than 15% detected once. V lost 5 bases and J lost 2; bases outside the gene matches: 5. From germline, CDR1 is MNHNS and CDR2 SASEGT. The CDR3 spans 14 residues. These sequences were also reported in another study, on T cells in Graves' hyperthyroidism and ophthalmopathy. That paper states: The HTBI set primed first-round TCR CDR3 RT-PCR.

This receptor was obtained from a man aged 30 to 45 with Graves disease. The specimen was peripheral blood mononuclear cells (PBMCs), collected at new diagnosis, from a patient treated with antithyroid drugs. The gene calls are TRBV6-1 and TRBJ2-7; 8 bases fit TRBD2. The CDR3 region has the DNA TGTGCCAGCAGTACCTCACTAGCGGCCTACGAGCAGTACTTC. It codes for CASSTSLAAYEQYF.